The 21 T cell receptor beta chains reported below all come from one sample, sequenced in a study of T cells after yellow fever vaccination. Each CDR3 protein gets one entry after TCRdb re-called the 5' RACE reads with MiXCR. Of over 250,000 distinct CDR3 sequences in the sample, roughly 5.6% were seen once. The sample in question was CD4+ T cells sorted from PBMCs, obtained on the day of the yellow fever booster vaccination. These receptor sequences come from a man between 18 and 29 years old who received the YFV17D yellow fever vaccine.

The sample holds a few counts of this clonotype. V and J are TRBV6-5 and TRBJ2-1, with 12 positions matching TRBD2. Germline-derived CDR1 and CDR2 are MNHEY and SVGAGI. V shed 6 bases and J 7 bases; nucleotides not matched to a gene: 7. CDR3 length: 15 amino acids. CDR3 sequence (DNA): TGTGCCAGCAGACTTCGACTAGCGGGGGTAAATGAGCAGTTCTTC. It codes for CASRLRLAGVNEQFF.

The table lists this clonotype with many counts. The rearrangement uses TRBV7-2 and TRBJ1-2; D is perhaps TRBD1 (6 bases). V lost 0 bases, J lost 4 bases, and 9 bases lay in between. Germline V gene lookup returns CDR1 SGHTA and CDR2 FQGNSA. The CDR3 consists of 14 residues. The CDR3 here is CASSLATGFYGYTF. CDR3 nucleotide sequence: TGTGCCAGCAGCTTAGCGACAGGATTCTATGGCTACACCTTC.

This clonotype was seen more than once but under ten times. V and J are TRBV27 and TRBJ1-2; TRBD1 agrees at 9 bases. This CDR3 comprises 14 residues. J was trimmed by 6 bases and V by 1 base; bases with no gene match: 3. CDR1 and CDR2 from the germline V gene are MNHEY and SMNVEV (reference sequence). In DNA, the CDR3 is TGTGCCAGCAGTTTATTAGGGACAGGGAATGGCTACACCTTC. Amino acids: CASSLLGTGNGYTF.

This clonotype was picked up many times. The gene calls are TRBV7-2 and TRBJ2-3, with D perhaps matching TRBD2 (5 bases). In germline, CDR1 is SGHTA, CDR2 FQGNSA. This CDR3 contains 15 residues. V dropped 1 base and J dropped 3 bases, with 11 bases sitting between them. The CDR3 is CASSLVPSGTDTQYF. The CDR3 coding sequence is TGTGCCAGCAGCTTAGTTCCTTCGGGGACAGATACGCAGTATTTT.

This clonotype came up a few times. V is TRBV6-1 and J is TRBJ2-3; possibly TRBD1 for D (5 bases). The CDR3 contains 14 residues. V lost 0 bases and J 5 bases, leaving 9 bases between the germline ends. Germline values: CDR1 MNHNS, CDR2 SASEGT. CDR3 coding DNA: TGTGCCAGCAGTGAAGCTAGCCAGGGAGATACGCAGTATTTT. This sequence encodes CASSEASQGDTQYF.

As regards this clonotype: Just one base apart from a much larger clone, this may be a read error. The chain employs TRBV3-1 and TRBJ2-1; tentative D call: TRBD1 (6 bases). Trimming left V 4 bases short and J 9 bases short, with 13 bases between. The CDR3 covers 13 residues. Germline CDR1 and CDR2: LGHDT and YNNKEL (reference sequence). CDR3 loop: CASSLRGLVEQFF. The CDR3 coding sequence is TGTGCCAGCAGCCTTAGGGGGTTGGTTGAGCAGTTCTTC.

This rearrangement joins TRBV28 to TRBJ1-2; D possibly corresponds to TRBD1 (6 bases). The germline V gene encodes CDR1 MDHEN and CDR2 SYDVKM. The V end lost 8 bases, the J end lost 8 bases, and 30 bases lay between the germline ends. The CDR3 is 17 amino acids. CDR3 loop: CASPPFTGQDGSRGYTF. For the CDR3, the DNA is TGTGCCAGCCCACCCTTCACGGGACAAGACGGGTCGAGAGGCTACACCTTC.

The rearrangement links TRBV5-8 to TRBJ1-1; D remains ambiguous. CDR1 is SGHTS, CDR2 YDEGEE, per germline. V lost 4 bases and J 6 bases, leaving 13 bases between the germline ends. The CDR3 loop spans 13 amino acids. In DNA, the CDR3 is TGTGCCAGCAGCAACCAACTGGCGGCTGAAGCTTTCTTT. It yields the protein CASSNQLAAEAFF. Together with reference TRBV5-8 and TRBJ1-1, the CDR3 gives the full variable domain: EAGVTQSPTHLIKTRGQQATLRCSPISGHTSVYWYQQALGLGLQFLLWYDEGEERNRGNFPPRFSGRQFPNYSSELNVNALELEDSALYLCASSNQLAAEAFFGQGTRLTVV.

This clonotype was observed a few times. J is TRBJ2-5 and V is TRBV6-2 or TRBV6-3; 11 bases map to TRBD2. Germline assignment: CDR1 MNHEY and CDR2 SVGEGT. The V segment lost 6 bases and the J segment 4 bases; nucleotides outside the gene matches: 7. The CDR3 is 15 residues long. CDR3 in DNA: TGTGCCAGCAGCCCGGTAGCGGGGGGGCGAGAGACCCAGTACTTC. It codes for CASSPVAGGRETQYF.

The chain has TRBV3-1 and TRBJ2-3; D is possibly TRBD2 (6 bases). The CDR3 length is 15 residues. Germline-derived CDR1 and CDR2 are LGHDT and YNNKEL (reference sequence). The V and J ends lost 0 bases and 1 base respectively, with 8 bases between them. The CDR3 nucleotides read TGTGCCAGCAGCCAAGAGGGCGGGGGCACAGATACGCAGTATTTT. Its translation: CASSQEGGGTDTQYF.

This clonotype was picked up a small number of times. This chain joins TRBV20-1 and TRBJ2-3, with D unclear. Looked up from germline, CDR1 is DFQATT and CDR2 is SNEGSKA (reference sequence). This CDR3 has 12 residues. The ends were cut back, 3 bases at V and 8 bases at J, with 12 bases in the middle. The CDR3 loop reads CSARGRATTQYF. CDR3 nucleotides: TGCAGTGCTAGGGGCCGGGCGACTACGCAGTATTTT.

In this sample, this clonotype turned up a few times. V and J are TRBV24-1 and TRBJ2-3; 10 positions match TRBD2. Germline V gene data show CDR1 as KGHDR and CDR2 as SFDVKD. Losses at the gene ends were 2 bases for V and 5 bases for J; bases not matched to a gene: 0. The CDR3 length is 14 residues. CDR3 region: CATSDWTSGDTQYF. The CDR3 region has the DNA TGTGCCACCAGTGATTGGACTAGCGGAGATACGCAGTATTTT.

The chain is built from TRBV6-6 and TRBJ2-4; 9 bases are a match to TRBD2. Unmatched junction bases numbered 11, after V lost 4 bases and J lost 4 bases. The germline V gene has CDR1 MNHNY and CDR2 SVGAGI (reference sequence). The CDR3 length is 17 residues. CDR3 sequence: CASSSYFSGGPKNIQYF. In DNA form, the CDR3 reads TGTGCCAGCAGTTCTTATTTTAGCGGGGGCCCTAAAAACATTCAGTACTTC.

This clonotype was detected ten times or more. The rearrangement joins TRBV5-1 to TRBJ2-2; D gene uncertain. V was pared by 6 bases and J by 3 bases, with 6 bases between. The CDR3 runs 12 residues. The V gene's germline CDR1 is SGHRS and CDR2 YFSETQ. The CDR3: CASKIDTGELFF. CDR3 coding DNA: TGCGCCAGCAAAATAGACACCGGGGAGCTGTTTTTT. Full variable domain (rest looked up from reference TRBV5-1 and TRBJ2-2): KAGVTQTPRYLIKTRGQQVTLSCSPISGHRSVSWYQQTPGQGLQFLFEYFSETQRNKGNFPGRFSGRQFSNSRSEMNVSTLELGDSALYLCASKIDTGELFFGEGSRLTVL.

This clonotype has a count of ten or more. The V gene is TRBV7-2, the J gene TRBJ1-2; 7 bases are shared with TRBD1. Germline V lookup: CDR1 SGHTA, CDR2 FQGNSA. The junction had 14 bases not matched to a gene; V was cut back by 5 bases and J by 5 bases. CDR3 length: 16 residues. CDR3 nucleotides: TGTGCCAGCAGCCTAACCGGGACAGAGATTGGGTATGGCTACACCTTC. Translated: CASSLTGTEIGYGYTF.

This clonotype occurred many times. This chain links TRBV12-3 or TRBV12-4 with TRBJ1-6, with D possibly TRBD1 on 6 matching bases. The CDR3 contains 14 residues. The V gene lost 4 bases and the J gene lost 4 bases, with 8 bases spanning the gap. The CDR3 loop reads CASSSGQYNSPLHF. CDR3 DNA: TGTGCCAGCAGTTCCGGACAGTATAATTCACCCCTCCACTTT.

In this sample, this clonotype turned up a few times. The CDR3 DNA follows: TGTGCCAGCAGCTTAGGCGAGCTCGACATCCACGGGGAGCTGTTTTTT. This encodes CASSLGELDIHGELFF. The chain recombines TRBV7-8 with TRBJ2-2; the D is unclear. The length of the CDR3 is 16 residues. CDR1 and CDR2 (germline): SGHVS, FQNEAQ. V was cut by 1 base and J by 7 bases, with 16 bases left in between.

V and J are TRBV5-1 and TRBJ2-5; 10 bases align to TRBD1. This CDR3 contains 13 residues. Germline V CDR1 and CDR2: SGHRS, YFSETQ. After removal of 4 bases from V and 4 bases from J, the junction contained 1 base not matched to a gene. The CDR3 sequence: CASSRQGAETQYF. In nucleotides, the CDR3 is TGCGCCAGCAGCCGACAGGGGGCAGAGACCCAGTACTTC.

The sample holds many counts of this clonotype. The chain couples TRBV25-1 to TRBJ1-2; D unresolved. The CDR3 runs to 14 residues. Germline V CDR1 and CDR2: MGHDK, SYGVNS. Trimming pared 2 bases from V and 6 bases from J, leaving 13 bases between. CDR3 region: CASSERNGLDGYTF. In DNA form, the CDR3 reads TGTGCCAGCAGTGAACGGAACGGACTGGATGGCTACACCTTC.

This clonotype has ten or more counts. The V and J genes are TRBV12-3 or TRBV12-4 and TRBJ2-3, with 10 nucleotides matching TRBD2. The CDR3 consists of 16 residues. V gave up 3 bases and J gave up 2 bases; unmatched junction bases: 5. The CDR3 reads CASSFQTSGFTDTQYF. The DNA for the CDR3 is TGTGCCAGCAGTTTTCAGACTAGCGGGTTCACAGATACGCAGTATTTT.

The rearrangement joins TRBV18 to TRBJ1-4; possibly TRBD1 for D (5 bases). The V gene lost 6 bases and the J gene lost 7 bases, with 15 bases spanning the gap. CDR1 KGHSH and CDR2 LQKENI come from the germline V gene. This CDR3 is 14 amino acids long. The CDR3: CASSPTIQGEKLFF. The CDR3 coding sequence is TGTGCCAGCTCGCCCACCATCCAGGGTGAAAAACTGTTTTTT.